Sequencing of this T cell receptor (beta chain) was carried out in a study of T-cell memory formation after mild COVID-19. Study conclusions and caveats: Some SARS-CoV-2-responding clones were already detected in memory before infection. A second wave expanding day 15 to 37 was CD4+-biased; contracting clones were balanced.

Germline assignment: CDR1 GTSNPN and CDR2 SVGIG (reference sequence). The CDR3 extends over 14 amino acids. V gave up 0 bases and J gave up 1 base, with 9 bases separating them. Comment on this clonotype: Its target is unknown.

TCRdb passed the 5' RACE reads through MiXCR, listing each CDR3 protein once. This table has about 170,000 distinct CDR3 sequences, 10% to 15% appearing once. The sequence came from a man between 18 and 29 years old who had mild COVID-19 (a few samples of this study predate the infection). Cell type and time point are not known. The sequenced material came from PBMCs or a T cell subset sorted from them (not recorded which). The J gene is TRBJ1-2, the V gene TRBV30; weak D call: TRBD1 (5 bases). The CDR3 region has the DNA TGTGCCTGGAGTGTGAAACAGGTTAACTATGGCTACACCTTC. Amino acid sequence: CAWSVKQVNYGYTF.